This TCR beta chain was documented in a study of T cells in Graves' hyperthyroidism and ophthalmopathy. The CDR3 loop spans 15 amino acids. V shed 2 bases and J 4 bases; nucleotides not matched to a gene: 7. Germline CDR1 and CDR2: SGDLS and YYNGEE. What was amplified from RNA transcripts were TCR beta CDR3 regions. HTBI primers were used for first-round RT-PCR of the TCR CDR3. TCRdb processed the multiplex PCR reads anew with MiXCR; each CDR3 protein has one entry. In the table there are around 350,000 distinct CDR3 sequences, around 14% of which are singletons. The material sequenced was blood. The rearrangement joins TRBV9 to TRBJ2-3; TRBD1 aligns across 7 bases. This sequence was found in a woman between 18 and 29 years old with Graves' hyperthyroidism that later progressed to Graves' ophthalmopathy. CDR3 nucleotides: TGTGCCAGCAGCGTTTGGGACAGCCCCTCAGATACGCAGTATTTT. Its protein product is CASSVWDSPSDTQYF.